This is a list of T cell receptor beta chains from one sample in a study of shared clonotypes between healthy human individuals. Sequencing used immunoSEQ multiplex PCR; TCRdb keeps in-frame clones, though not all of them. In the table there are roughly 2,000,000 clones, just under 95% of which are singletons. Sequencing was performed on naive CD8+ T cells sorted from blood. These receptors originate from a man aged 18 to 29 in good health. The CDR3 runs from the conserved cysteine through the conserved F or W. The order of the fields is clone size, J gene, V gene, D gene, CDR3 DNA, CDR3 protein. D genes are given only for firm matches. A row's size may be missing; if present it is once, few, many or a size class.

>.|TRBJ1-1|TRBV7-9|TRBD1
TGTGCCAGCAGCGACAGGGAGAGAGGGAGCACTGAAGCTTTCTTT
CASSDRERGSTEAFF
>.|TRBJ2-6|TRBV5-3|.
TGTGCCAGAAGCAAAGTCTCACGGTGCGGGGCCAACGTCCTGACTTTC
CARSKVSRCGANVLTF
>.|TRBJ2-7|TRBV7-9|TRBD1
TGTGCCAGCAGCTCGGCGGGACAGGGGACCTACGAGCAGTACTTC
CASSSAGQGTYEQYF
>once|TRBJ1-5|TRBV25-1|.
TGTGCCAGCAGCCCCATTGGACAGAGCAATCAGCCCCAGCATTTT
CASSPIGQSNQPQHF
>.|TRBJ1-5|TRBV27|.
TGTGCCAGCAGCACAGGGTATAGCAATCAGCCCCAGCATTTT
CASSTGYSNQPQHF
>.|TRBJ2-7|TRBV27|TRBD2
TGTGCCAGCAGTCCAACTAGCGGGGCTTCCTACGAGCAGTACTTC
CASSPTSGASYEQYF
>.|TRBJ2-2|TRBV6-5|TRBD1
TGTGCCAGCAGTTACTCGACAGGGAGCACCGGGGAGCTGTTTTTT
CASSYSTGSTGELFF
>.|TRBJ2-2|TRBV4-3|.
TGCGCCAGCAGCCAAGGGTGGGGAGATGGGGAGCTGTTTTTT
CASSQGWGDGELFF
>.|TRBJ2-7|TRBV4-1|TRBD2
TGCGCCAGCAGCCAAGGACTAGCTAACTCCTACGAGCAGTACTTC
CASSQGLANSYEQYF
>.|TRBJ2-3|TRBV11-2|.
TGTGCCAGCAGCTTAGGGTCGGCGAATACGCAGTATTTT
CASSLGSANTQYF
>.|TRBJ1-5|TRBV6-6|.
TGTGCCAGCACCGACGCAGGAAGAAATAGCAATCAGCCCCAGCATTTT
CASTDAGRNSNQPQHF
>.|TRBJ2-7|TRBV7-9|.
TGTGCCAGCAGCTTAGATTACGGGGAGTTAGGCGAGCAGTACTTC
CASSLDYGELGEQYF
>.|TRBJ2-7|TRBV6-1|.
TGTGCCACCGACGGGCAGCGGACCTACGAGCAGTACTTC
CATDGQRTYEQYF
>.|TRBJ2-7|TRBV6-5|TRBD1
TGTGCCAGCAGTTACGGGGGACAGACCTACGAGCAGTACTTC
CASSYGGQTYEQYF
>.|TRBJ1-2|TRBV2|.
TGTGCCAGCAGTGAGGAGCGGGGGAGATATGGCTACACCTTC
CASSEERGRYGYTF
>.|TRBJ2-3|TRBV5-1|TRBD1
TGCGCCAGCAGCTTGTACGGACAGGGGTTAGATACGCAGTATTTT
CASSLYGQGLDTQYF
>.|TRBJ2-1|TRBV7-8|TRBD2
TGTGCCAGCAGCTTACCGGGAGGGGATAACAATGAGCAGTTCTTC
CASSLPGGDNNEQFF
>.|TRBJ2-7|TRBV7-6|.
TGTGCCAGCAGCCCCGGACAGAGCTCCTACGAGCAGTACTTC
CASSPGQSSYEQYF
>.|TRBJ2-7|TRBV4-1|TRBD1
TGCGCCAGCAGCCAAAAAGGGACAGGGTTATACGAGCAGTACTTC
CASSQKGTGLYEQYF
>.|TRBJ1-5|TRBV23-1|.
TGCGCCAGCAGTCAATCGGCGACAGCTTATAGCAATCAGCCCCAGCATTTT
CASSQSATAYSNQPQHF
>.|TRBJ2-7|TRBV30|TRBD2
TGTGCCTGGAGTGTCCTTGGTCTAAGCGGGAGGGGTCTGGACTTC
CAWSVLGLSGRGLDF
>.|TRBJ2-7|TRBV7-6|TRBD1
TGTGCCAGCAGCTTAGCCCAGGGGGTCCTCGACGAGCAGTACTTC
CASSLAQGVLDEQYF
>.|TRBJ2-2|TRBV13|.
TGTGCCAGCGGGGGCGCGACTTGGGTGAACACCGGGGAGCTGTTTTTT
CASGGATWVNTGELFF
>.|TRBJ1-3|TRBV7-2|.
TGTGCCAGCAGCTTAGCGCTAGGGGGTCCTGGAAACACCATATATTTT
CASSLALGGPGNTIYF
>.|TRBJ2-7|TRBV27|.
TGTGCCAGCAGTTCTCGACTCGCTTCCTCCTACGAGCAGTACTTC
CASSSRLASSYEQYF
>.|TRBJ1-4|TRBV7-9|.
TGTGCCAGCAGCTTAGAAGGAGAAAAACTGTTTTTT
CASSLEGEKLFF
>few|TRBJ2-7|TRBV4-1|.
TGCGCCAGCAGCCCCGGACAGTCCTACGAGCAGTACTTC
CASSPGQSYEQYF